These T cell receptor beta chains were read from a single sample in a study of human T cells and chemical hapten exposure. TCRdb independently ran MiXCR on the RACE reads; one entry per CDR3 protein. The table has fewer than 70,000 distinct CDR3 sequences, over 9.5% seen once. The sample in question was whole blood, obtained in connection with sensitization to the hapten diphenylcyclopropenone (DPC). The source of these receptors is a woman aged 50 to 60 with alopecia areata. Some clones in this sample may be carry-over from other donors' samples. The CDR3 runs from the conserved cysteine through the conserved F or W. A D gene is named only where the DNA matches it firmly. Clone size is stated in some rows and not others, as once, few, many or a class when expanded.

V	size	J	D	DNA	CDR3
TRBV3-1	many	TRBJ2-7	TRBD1	TGTGCCAGCAGCCGGACAGGGGCAGGGGAGCAGTACTTC	CASSRTGAGEQYF
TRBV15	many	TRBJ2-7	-	TGTGCCACCAGCACCGCATTGGGAGGCTCTTGGTACGAGCAGTACTTC	CATSTALGGSWYEQYF
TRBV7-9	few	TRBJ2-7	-	TGTGCCAGCAGCTTAGACGGATCCTACGAGCAGTACTTC	CASSLDGSYEQYF
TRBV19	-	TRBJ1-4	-	TGTGCCAGTAGTCCCGGGACGGCGCCGGAAAAACTGTTTTTT	CASSPGTAPEKLFF
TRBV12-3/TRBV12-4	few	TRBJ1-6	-	TGTGCCAGCAGTTTAAGCGTGAATTCACCCCTCCACTTT	CASSLSVNSPLHF
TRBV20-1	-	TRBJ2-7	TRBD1	TGCAGTGCTAAGGAGACAGGGCCGTCCTACGAGCAGTACTTC	CSAKETGPSYEQYF
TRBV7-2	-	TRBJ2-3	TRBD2	TGTGCCAGCAGCTTAAGAGGGCTAGCGGGAGGAGATACGCAGTATTTT	CASSLRGLAGGDTQYF
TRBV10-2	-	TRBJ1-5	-	TGCGCCAGCAGGGACAGAGTCCCCAATCAGCCCCAGCATTTT	CASRDRVPNQPQHF
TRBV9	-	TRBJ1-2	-	TGTGCCAGCAGCGTAGATCTCACCCTCTATGGCTACACCTTC	CASSVDLTLYGYTF
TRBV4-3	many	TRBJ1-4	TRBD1	TGCGCCAGCAGCCCGTGGACAGGGGCTAATGAAAAACTGTTTTTT	CASSPWTGANEKLFF
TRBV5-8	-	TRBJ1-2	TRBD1	TGTGCCAGCAGAACCAGGGGGGCCAGCTATGGCTACACCTTC	CASRTRGASYGYTF
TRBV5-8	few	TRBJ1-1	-	TGTGCCAGCAGCTTGGAGTCGACAGTGAGGGTAGTAGCTTTCTTT	CASSLESTVRVVAFF
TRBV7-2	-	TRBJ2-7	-	TGTGCCAGCAGCTCACAGGGCGGAGGAGAGCAGTACTTC	CASSSQGGGEQYF
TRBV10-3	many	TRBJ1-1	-	TGTGCCATCACCCCGGGCCTTAACACTGAAGCTTTCTTT	CAITPGLNTEAFF
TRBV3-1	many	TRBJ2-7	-	TGTGCCAGCAGCCAAGAAAGGAGTACCTCCACCTACGAGCAGTACTTC	CASSQERSTSTYEQYF
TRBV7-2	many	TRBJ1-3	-	TGTGCCAGCAGCTTTCAGACTATCTCTGGAAACACCATATATTTT	CASSFQTISGNTIYF
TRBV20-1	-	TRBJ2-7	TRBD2	TGCAGTGCTTTACCGGGACTAGTCTACGAGCAGTACTTC	CSALPGLVYEQYF
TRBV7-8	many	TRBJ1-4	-	TGTGCCAGCAGCTCGCCGGCGGGGCCTAATGAAAAACTGTTTTTT	CASSSPAGPNEKLFF
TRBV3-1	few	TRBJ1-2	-	TGTGCCAGCAGCCGAACAGTCACTAACTATGGCTACACCTTC	CASSRTVTNYGYTF
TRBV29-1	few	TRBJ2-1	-	TGCAGCGCCCGACCCTACAATGAGCAGTTCTTC	CSARPYNEQFF
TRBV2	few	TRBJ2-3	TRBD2	TGTGCCAGCAGTGAAGAAGCGGGAGCTACAGATACGCAGTATTTT	CASSEEAGATDTQYF
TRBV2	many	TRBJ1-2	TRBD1	TGTGCCAGCAGTGAGGCATTAAGGGGGCGCTCTGGCTACACCTTC	CASSEALRGRSGYTF
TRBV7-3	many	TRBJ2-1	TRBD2	TGTGCCAGCAGCCGCGTCGCGGGAGGGCCCTACAATGAGCAGTTCTTC	CASSRVAGGPYNEQFF
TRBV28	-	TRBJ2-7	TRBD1	TGTGCCAGCAGTTTAGCCCCCGGGACAGGGGCGGCCGAGCAGTACTTC	CASSLAPGTGAAEQYF
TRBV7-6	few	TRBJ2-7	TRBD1	TGTGCCAGCAGCTCGGGACAGTCCTACGAGCAGTACTTC	CASSSGQSYEQYF
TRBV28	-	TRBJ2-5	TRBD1	TGTGCCAGCAGCTCACCGGGGACAGCCCAAGAGACCCAGTACTTC	CASSSPGTAQETQYF
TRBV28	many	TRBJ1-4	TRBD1	TGTGCCAGCAGCCCGGACAGGGTTCGGAATGAAAAACTGTTTTTT	CASSPDRVRNEKLFF
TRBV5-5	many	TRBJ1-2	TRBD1	TGTGCCAGCAGCTTGTCGCAGGGGGCCCTCTATGGCTACACCTTC	CASSLSQGALYGYTF
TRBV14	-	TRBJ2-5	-	TGTGCCAGCAGCCAAGATGTCGCGCTGGGCGTGACCCAGTACTTC	CASSQDVALGVTQYF
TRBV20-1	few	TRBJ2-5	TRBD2	TGCAGTGCTAGTTTCCGGCTAGCGGGCCCCGAGACCCAGTACTTC	CSASFRLAGPETQYF
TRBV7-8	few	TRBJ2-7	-	TGTGCCAGCAGCTTAGGTAGGACGCAGTACGAGCAGTACTTC	CASSLGRTQYEQYF
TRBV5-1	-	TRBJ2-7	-	TGCGCCAGCAGTAACCGGGACACGGCCTCCTACGAGCAGTACTTC	CASSNRDTASYEQYF
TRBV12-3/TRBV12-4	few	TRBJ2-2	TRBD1	TGTGCCAGCACCCGGACAGGGGAGAACACCGGGGAGCTGTTTTTT	CASTRTGENTGELFF
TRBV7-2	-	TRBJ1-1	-	TGTGCCAGCAGCTTATTGGCCGGAAACACTGAAGCTTTCTTT	CASSLLAGNTEAFF
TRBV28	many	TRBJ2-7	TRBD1	TGTGCCAGCAGAAACCGGGACAGTTCTCCCTACGAGCAGTACTTC	CASRNRDSSPYEQYF
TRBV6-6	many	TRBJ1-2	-	TGTGCCAGCAGTCCAACGGACAGCTATGGCTACACCTTC	CASSPTDSYGYTF
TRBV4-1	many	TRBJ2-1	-	TGCGCCAGCAGCCAAGATCCCCACCCTAGCTCCTACAATGAGCAGTTCTTC	CASSQDPHPSSYNEQFF
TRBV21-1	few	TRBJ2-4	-	TGTGCCAGCAGCACACGCGCAACAGGGGGGTACTTC	CASSTRATGGYF
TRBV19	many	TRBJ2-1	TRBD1	TGTGCCAGTAGTCCCAGGGGGAGCTCCTACAATGAGCAGTTCTTC	CASSPRGSSYNEQFF
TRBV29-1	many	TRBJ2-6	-	TGCAGCGTTGACAGCTCTGGGGCCAACGTCCTGACTTTC	CSVDSSGANVLTF
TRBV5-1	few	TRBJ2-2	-	TGCGCCAGCAGCCCTTGGGCTACCGGGGAGCTGTTTTTT	CASSPWATGELFF